These 12 T cell receptor beta chains originate from one sample sequenced in a study of CD8 T cells in Susac syndrome. Reverse transcription used about 0.45 to 1 ug RNA and random hexamers. TCRdb independently ran MiXCR on the immunoSEQ multiplex PCR reads; one entry per CDR3 protein. The data contain about 110,000 distinct CDR3 sequences, roughly 96% of them singletons. The specimen sequenced was CD4+ T cells from PBMCs. These receptors were collected from a human donor in good health.

CDR3 bases: TGTGCCAGCAGCTTAGTGGTGGGGGCCGTGTCCCCCGGGGAGCTGTTTTTT. It is translated as CASSLVVGAVSPGELFF. This sequence joins TRBV7-2 and TRBJ2-2; tentatively, D is TRBD1 (6 bases). V dropped 1 base and J dropped 6 bases, with 18 bases sitting between them. Germline lookup yields CDR1 SGHTA and CDR2 FQGNSA. This CDR3 spans 17 amino acids.

V gene TRBV3-1 combines with J gene TRBJ2-7, with 11 bases that match TRBD2. The V segment lost 0 bases and the J segment 6 bases; nucleotides outside the gene matches: 7. Germline-derived CDR1 and CDR2 are LGHDT and YNNKEL (reference sequence). The CDR3 runs 16 residues. As DNA, the CDR3 is TGTGCCAGCAGCCAAGATCAGAGGCTAGCGGGAGGCGAGCAGTACTTC. This codes for CASSQDQRLAGGEQYF.

The rearrangement links TRBV12-3 or TRBV12-4 to TRBJ2-1; TRBD2 is a possible D gene (5 bases). The V and J ends lost 6 bases and 9 bases respectively, with 18 bases between them. This CDR3 is built from 14 residues. The CDR3 protein is CASRGAGMKGEQFF. For the CDR3, the DNA is TGTGCCAGCAGGGGTGCGGGTATGAAAGGTGAGCAGTTCTTC.

The CDR3 coding sequence is TGTGCCAGCTCACCACCGGGGACAGGGGCGGCTGGGGCCAACGTCCTGACTTTC. The encoded protein is CASSPPGTGAAGANVLTF. The chain carries TRBV18 and TRBJ2-6, with 10 bases that match TRBD1. From germline, CDR1 is KGHSH and CDR2 LQKENI. CDR3 length equals 18 residues. Unmatched junction bases numbered 4, after V lost 0 bases and J lost 2 bases. Looking up the rest from reference TRBV18 and TRBJ2-6 gives the full variable domain: NAGVMQNPRHLVRRRGQEARLRCSPMKGHSHVYWYRQLPEEGLKFMVYLQKENIIDESGMPKERFSAEFPKEGPSILRIQQVVRGDSAAYFCASSPPGTGAAGANVLTFGAGSRLTVL.

This rearrangement joins TRBV5-1 to TRBJ1-1, with TRBD1 as a possible D gene (5 bases). The length of the CDR3 is 14 residues. The germline CDR1 and CDR2 sequences are SGHRS and YFSETQ. V lost 1 base and J 1 base, leaving 8 bases between the germline ends. CDR3 coding DNA: TGCGCCAGCAGCTTGTGGGGGGAGAACACTGAAGCTTTCTTT. It specifies CASSLWGENTEAFF.

A single count supports this clonotype. The rearrangement joins TRBV6-1 to TRBJ1-6; TRBD1 matches at 10 bases. This CDR3 comprises 16 residues. Germline assignment: CDR1 MNHNS and CDR2 SASEGT. Trimming cost V 6 bases and J 7 bases; bases outside gene matches: 9. The chain's CDR3 is CASRETGGIPNSPLHF. The CDR3 DNA sequence: TGTGCCAGCAGAGAGACAGGGGGCATCCCGAATTCACCCCTCCACTTT.

The chain carries TRBV20-1 and TRBJ2-1; 10 nucleotides agree with TRBD2. This CDR3 spans 15 amino acids. The germline V gene has CDR1 DFQATT and CDR2 SNEGSKA (reference sequence). Trimming removed 0 bases from V and 7 bases from J; junction bases left unmatched: 6. DNA for the CDR3: TGCAGTGCTAGAGATAAGCGGGAGGGACCAAATGAGCAGTTCTTC. Translation: CSARDKREGPNEQFF.

The V and J genes are TRBV5-1 and TRBJ1-5; a weak D match, TRBD1 (6 bases). The V gene's germline CDR1 is SGHRS and CDR2 YFSETQ. The CDR3 loop spans 14 amino acids. Between the trimmed V and J ends, which lost 4 bases and 4 bases, there was a span of 12 bases. The CDR3 nucleotides read TGCGCCAGCAGCACAGGGAGCGAGAATCAGCCCCAGCATTTT. Residues: CASSTGSENQPQHF.

CDR3 DNA: TGTGCCAGCAGCTCCAGGACCTTAGCGGGGGGCCCACCCTCCTACGAGCAGTACTTC. Translated, it gives CASSSRTLAGGPPSYEQYF. The chain uses TRBV7-9 and TRBJ2-7; 10 bases are shared with TRBD2. Germline trimming cut 4 bases from V and 0 bases from J; bases unmatched to any gene: 15. Germline V gives CDR1 SEHNR, CDR2 FQNEAQ (reference sequence). This CDR3 is built from 19 residues. The variable domain in full, completed from reference TRBV7-9 and TRBJ2-7, reads DTGVSQNPRHKITKRGQNVTFRCDPISEHNRLYWYRQTLGQGPEFLTYFQNEAQLEKSRLLSDRFSAERPKGSFSTLEIQRTEQGDSAMYLCASSSRTLAGGPPSYEQYFGPGTRLTVT.

V and J are TRBV3-1 and TRBJ1-1, with D perhaps TRBD1 (6 bases). The CDR3 consists of 15 residues. CDR1 is LGHDT, CDR2 YNNKEL, per germline (reference sequence). V was shortened by 0 bases and J by 1 base, with 9 bases between the two germline ends. The CDR3 DNA sequence: TGTGCCAGCAGCCAAGAGGCGGGGGCGAACACTGAAGCTTTCTTT. Translating gives CASSQEAGANTEAFF.

This clonotype was recorded only once. The genes are TRBV5-1 and TRBJ2-7; 9 bases align to TRBD2. V shed 0 bases and J 7 bases; nucleotides not matched to a gene: 8. CDR1 and CDR2 from the germline V gene are SGHRS and YFSETQ. The CDR3 loop spans 15 amino acids. The CDR3 DNA sequence: TGCGCCAGCAGCTTGGTACGGCGGGAGGGTCCAGAGCAGTACTTC. Translating gives CASSLVRREGPEQYF.

The chain recombines TRBV6-2 or TRBV6-3 with TRBJ2-6, with D perhaps TRBD2 (5 bases). CDR3 length equals 15 residues. Germline V lookup: CDR1 MNHEY, CDR2 SVGEGT. Trimming shortened V by 4 bases and J by 0 bases, and 7 bases separated the two germline ends. The CDR3 sequence is CASSFRDSGANVLTF. As DNA, the CDR3 is TGTGCCAGCAGTTTTCGGGACTCTGGGGCCAACGTCCTGACTTTC.